These 14 T cell receptor beta chains were sequenced from one sample in a study of blood T cell repertoires in COVID-19. The protocol was immunoSEQ multiplex PCR, while the TCRdb copy is restricted to in-frame clones and leaves out a portion. The sample lists approximately 220,000 clones, roughly 80% occurring once. Sequenced material: peripheral blood. The receptors shown here come from a woman aged 25 to 39 who had recovered from COVID-19.

The chain has TRBV3-1 (or the pseudogene TRBV3-2) and TRBJ1-2; D may be TRBD1 (6 bases). V lost 4 bases and J 11 bases, leaving 17 bases between the germline ends. Germline-derived CDR1 and CDR2 are LGHDT and YNNKEL (reference sequence). The CDR3 consists of 13 residues. The CDR3 is CASSRGQEVGYTF. The CDR3 DNA sequence: TGTGCCAGCAGCCGGGGGCAGGAGGTGGGATACACCTTC.

The V and J genes are TRBV5-1 and TRBJ2-1; 14 positions agree with TRBD2. Germline CDR1 is SGHRS and CDR2 is YFSETQ. The CDR3 is made up of 15 amino acids. V dropped 4 bases and J dropped 9; count of bases not matched to a gene: 6. CDR3 protein: CASSRLAGGPGEQFF. DNA for the CDR3: TGCGCCAGCAGCCGACTAGCGGGAGGGCCGGGTGAGCAGTTCTTC.

The J gene is TRBJ2-2, the V gene TRBV19; 12 nucleotides agree with TRBD2. Germline lookup yields CDR1 LNHDA and CDR2 SQIVND (reference sequence). The length of the CDR3 is 16 residues. V shed 5 bases, J shed 5 bases, and the junction held 6 bases outside the gene matches. CDR3 in DNA: TGTGCCAGTAGTCCAGCTAGCGGGAGGGCAACCGGGGAGCTGTTTTTT. The encoded protein is CASSPASGRATGELFF. Full variable domain (missing parts from reference TRBV19 and TRBJ2-2): DGGITQSPKYLFRKEGQNVTLSCEQNLNHDAMYWYRQDPGQGLRLIYYSQIVNDFQKGDIAEGYSVSREKKESFPLTVTSAQKNPTAFYLCASSPASGRATGELFFGEGSRLTVL.

This clone was counted a single time. The chain carries TRBV20-1 and TRBJ1-2, with a tentative D call TRBD1 (6 bases). Trimming stripped 5 bases from V and 11 bases from J, with 15 bases between. The CDR3 is made up of 11 amino acids. Germline loops: CDR1 DFQATT, CDR2 SNEGSKA (reference sequence). The CDR3 is CSAVQGYDYTF. CDR3 DNA: TGCAGTGCTGTCCAGGGGTATGATTACACCTTC.

This clone has a single count. Other nucleotide sequences in the sample specify the same CDR3. This chain joins TRBV5-1 and TRBJ2-3; 10 bases are a match to TRBD2. V shed 0 bases and J 4 bases; nucleotides not matched to a gene: 2. The CDR3 is 15 residues long. Looked up from germline, CDR1 is SGHRS and CDR2 is YFSETQ. CDR3 loop: CASSLALAGADTQYF. The CDR3 DNA is TGCGCCAGCAGCTTGGCCCTAGCGGGGGCAGATACGCAGTATTTT.

The chain links TRBV7-9 to TRBJ2-5, with D perhaps matching TRBD2 (5 bases). Germline lookup yields CDR1 SEHNR and CDR2 FQNEAQ (reference sequence). Trimming removed 4 bases at V and 6 bases at J, with 18 bases between. This CDR3 spans 15 amino acids. This CDR3 is CASSSRELGPKTQYF. CDR3 DNA: TGTGCCAGCAGCTCGAGAGAACTAGGTCCCAAGACCCAGTACTTC.

V and J are TRBV5-1 and TRBJ1-5; no clear D. The CDR3 length is 15 residues. CDR1 is SGHRS and CDR2 is YFSETQ in the germline V gene. The V end was cut by 0 bases, the J end by 0 bases, with 7 bases between. The CDR3 region has the DNA TGCGCCAGCAGCTTGGACAGCTATAGCAATCAGCCCCAGCATTTT. Amino acids: CASSLDSYSNQPQHF.

The V and J genes are TRBV27 and TRBJ2-7, with TRBD1 identical over 7 bases. V was pared by 5 bases and J by 5 bases, with 15 bases of the junction left unmatched. The CDR3 has 16 amino acids. CDR1 and CDR2 (germline): MNHEY, SMNVEV (reference sequence). The CDR3 is CASSLRQGQDFHEQYF. The CDR3 coding sequence is TGTGCCAGCAGTCTACGACAGGGTCAGGATTTCCACGAGCAGTACTTC.

The genes are TRBV27 and TRBJ1-5; a possible D gene is TRBD1 (5 bases). Germline V gene data show CDR1 as MNHEY and CDR2 as SMNVEV (reference sequence). Deletions cut 5 bases from V and 2 bases from J, with 13 bases between. CDR3 length equals 15 residues. The CDR3 coding sequence is TGTGCCAGCAGTACCAGGGAAATTGGCAATCAGCCCCAGCATTTT. It is translated as CASSTREIGNQPQHF.

This chain uses TRBV11-2 with TRBJ2-1, with 13 bases matching TRBD2. Looked up from germline, CDR1 is SGHAT and CDR2 is FQNNGV. This CDR3 spans 17 amino acids. The V gene end was trimmed by 4 bases and the J gene end by 6 bases; junction bases not matched to a gene: 9. CDR3 bases: TGTGCCAGCAGCTCCCGAGGGACTAGCGGGGTCTCCAATGAGCAGTTCTTC. This translates into CASSSRGTSGVSNEQFF.

This clone appeared a single time. As DNA, the CDR3 is TGTGCCAGCAGTTTACCCCTAAGCCATTACAATGAGCAGTTCTTC. It specifies CASSLPLSHYNEQFF. V usage is TRBV28 and J usage is TRBJ2-1; no clear D gene. V was trimmed by 2 bases and J by 4 bases, leaving 12 bases between them. CDR3 size: 15 residues. Germline V gives CDR1 MDHEN, CDR2 SYDVKM.

V is TRBV27 and J is TRBJ2-3; 9 bases are a match to TRBD2. The CDR3 runs 15 residues. V dropped 10 bases and J dropped 2; count of bases not matched to a gene: 10. CDR1 MNHEY and CDR2 SMNVEV come from the germline V gene (reference sequence). The CDR3 DNA reads as TGTGCCACCCAGACCGGGACTAGCCCCACAGATACGCAGTATTTT. Amino acids: CATQTGTSPTDTQYF.

V and J are TRBV18 and TRBJ1-4; TRBD1 matches 7 bases. Germline CDR1 reads KGHSH; CDR2 reads LQKENI. V shed 8 bases, J shed 0 bases, and the junction held 12 bases outside the gene matches. CDR3 length: 17 residues. CDR3 residues: CASRERGQVSTNEKLFF. DNA for the CDR3: TGTGCCAGCAGAGAAAGAGGACAGGTATCAACTAATGAAAAACTGTTTTTT.

Regarding this clone: A clone one base away is much larger, so this may be a read error. The chain joins TRBV6-5 to TRBJ2-7; D call uncertain. Germline V gene data show CDR1 as MNHEY and CDR2 as SVGAGI. Trimming took off 4 bases at V and 2 bases at J, with 3 bases between the two ends. The CDR3 length is 11 residues. The chain's CDR3 is CASSFTYEQYF. Here the CDR3 DNA reads TGTGCCAGCAGTTTCACCTACGAGCAGTACTTC.